This T cell receptor (beta chain) was profiled in a study of blood T cell repertoires in COVID-19. Trimming took off 2 bases at V and 1 base at J, with 9 bases between the two ends. Germline lookup yields CDR1 SGDLS and CDR2 YYNGEE. The CDR3 has 14 residues. Clones were sequenced by immunoSEQ multiplex PCR, and TCRdb holds only the in-frame ones, with some missing. The sample includes around 67,000 clones, roughly 82% of them seen just once. Sequenced input: peripheral blood. The chain joins TRBV9 to TRBJ1-1; maybe TRBD1 (5 bases). The sequence came from a man at least 80 years old with active COVID-19. Here the CDR3 reads CASSVNTGNTEAFF. DNA of the CDR3: TGTGCCAGCAGCGTGAATACAGGGAACACTGAAGCTTTCTTT.